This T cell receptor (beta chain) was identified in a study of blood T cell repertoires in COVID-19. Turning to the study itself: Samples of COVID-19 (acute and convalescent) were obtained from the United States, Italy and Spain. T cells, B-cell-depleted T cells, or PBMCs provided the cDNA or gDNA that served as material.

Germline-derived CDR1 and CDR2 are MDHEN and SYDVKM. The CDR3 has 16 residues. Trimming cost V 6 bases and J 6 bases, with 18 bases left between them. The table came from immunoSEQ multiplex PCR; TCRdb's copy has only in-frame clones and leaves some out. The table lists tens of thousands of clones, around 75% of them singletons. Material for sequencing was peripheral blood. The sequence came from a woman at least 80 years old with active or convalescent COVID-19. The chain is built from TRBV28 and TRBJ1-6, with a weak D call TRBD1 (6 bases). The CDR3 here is CASSPSQGGFNSPLHF. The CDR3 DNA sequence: TGTGCCAGCAGCCCCTCACAGGGAGGGTTTAATTCACCCCTCCACTTT. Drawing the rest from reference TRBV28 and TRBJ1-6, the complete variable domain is DVKVTQSSRYLVKRTGEKVFLECVQDMDHENMFWYRQDPGLGLRLIYFSYDVKMKEKGDIPEGYSVSREKKERFSLILESASTNQTSMYLCASSPSQGGFNSPLHFGNGTRLTVT.